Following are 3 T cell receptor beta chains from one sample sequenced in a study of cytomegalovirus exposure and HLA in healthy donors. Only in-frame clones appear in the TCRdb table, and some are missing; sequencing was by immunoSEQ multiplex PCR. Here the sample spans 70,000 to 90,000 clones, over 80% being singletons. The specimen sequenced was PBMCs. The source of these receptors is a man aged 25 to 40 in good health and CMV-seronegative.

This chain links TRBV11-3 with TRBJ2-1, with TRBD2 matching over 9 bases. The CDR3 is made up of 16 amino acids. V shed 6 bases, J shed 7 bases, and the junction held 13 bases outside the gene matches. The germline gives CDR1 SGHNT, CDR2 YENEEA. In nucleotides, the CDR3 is TGTGCCAGCAGGGGGGGATGGGCGGGAGGGCCAAATGAGCAGTTCTTC. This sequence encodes CASRGGWAGGPNEQFF.

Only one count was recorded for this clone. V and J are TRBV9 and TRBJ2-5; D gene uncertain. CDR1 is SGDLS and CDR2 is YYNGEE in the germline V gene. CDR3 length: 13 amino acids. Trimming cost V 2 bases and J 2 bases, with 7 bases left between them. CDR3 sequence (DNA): TGTGCCAGCAGCGTTAGAGTTCAAGAGACCCAGTACTTC. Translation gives CASSVRVQETQYF.

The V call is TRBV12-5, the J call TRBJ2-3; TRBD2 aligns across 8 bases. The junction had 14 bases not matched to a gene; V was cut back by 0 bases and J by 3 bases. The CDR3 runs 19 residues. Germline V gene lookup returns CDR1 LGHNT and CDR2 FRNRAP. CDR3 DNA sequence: TGTGCTAGTGGTTTGGTTCCCGGGGGGGGCCATATTCAGACAGATACGCAGTATTTT. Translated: CASGLVPGGGHIQTDTQYF.